This TCR beta chain appears in the sequencing data of a study of CD4+ T cells in melanoma. The method was immunoSEQ multiplex PCR; TCRdb's version includes in-frame clones alone and lacks a portion of them. The table shows fewer than 20,000 clones, with around 69% occurring only once. Germline V CDR1 and CDR2: MNHEY, SVGAGI. This CDR3 contains 15 residues. Trimming removed 4 bases at V and 2 bases at J, with 12 bases between. Sample: cells from a culture (not recorded whether cultured in vitro). J is TRBJ1-5 and V is TRBV6-5; D is uncertain. The sequence was obtained from a human donor with melanoma. DNA of the CDR3: TGTGCCAGCAGTTCCGGGAGTGGAGGCAATCAGCCCCAGCATTTT. Residues: CASSSGSGGNQPQHF.